This TCR beta chain was captured in a study of blood T cells in healthy people across ages. Whole-study findings and limits: Any changes in expanded clonotypes were possibly confounded, as donor CMV status remained unknown.

On this clonotype itself: What it recognizes is unknown.

Then a second PCR, running about 6 to 11 cycles, was carried out with a sample-barcoded 5' primer and a J-beta primer mix. TCRdb analysed the 5' RACE reads with MiXCR anew, one entry per CDR3 protein. The data hold over 600,000 distinct CDR3 sequences, with roughly 41% observed a single time. The material sequenced was blood. The receptor was isolated from a man aged 80 or over in good health.

The CDR3 protein is CASSPTVLSYNEQFF. CDR3 in DNA: TGTGCCAGCAGCCCGACAGTACTATCCTACAATGAGCAGTTCTTC. V is TRBV6-2 or TRBV6-3 and J is TRBJ2-1; tentatively, D is TRBD1 (5 bases). Germline V gives CDR1 MNHEY, CDR2 SVGEGT. Trimming cost V 6 bases and J 1 base, with 13 bases left between them. This CDR3 is built from 15 residues.